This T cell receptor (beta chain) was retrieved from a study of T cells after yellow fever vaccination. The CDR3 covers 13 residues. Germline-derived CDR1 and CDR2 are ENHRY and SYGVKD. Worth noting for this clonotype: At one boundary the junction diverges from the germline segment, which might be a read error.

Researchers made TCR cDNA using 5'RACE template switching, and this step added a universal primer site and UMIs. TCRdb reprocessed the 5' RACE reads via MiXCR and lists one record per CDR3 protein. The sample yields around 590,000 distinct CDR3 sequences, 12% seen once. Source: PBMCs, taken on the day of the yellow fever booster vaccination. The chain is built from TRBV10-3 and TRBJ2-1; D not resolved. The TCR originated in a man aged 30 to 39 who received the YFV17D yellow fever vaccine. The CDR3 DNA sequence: TGTGCCATCAGGGAGTCCACCGTTGATGAGCAGTTCTTC. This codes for CAIRESTVDEQFF.